This TCR beta chain was sequenced for a study of blood T cell repertoires in COVID-19 (dated by TCRdb to 2018 to 2020). Study-level background: Samples covering the acute and convalescent phases of COVID-19 were provided by collaborators in the United States, Italy and Spain. The prospective study material was composed of cDNA or gDNA derived from T cells, B-cell-depleted T cells, or PBMCs. The dataset comprised deeply sampled blood TCRbeta repertoires from subjects exposed to, actively infected with, or recovered from COVID-19. The repertoires were released in a freely available public database meant as a resource for research on the immune response to SARS-CoV-2. The samples were drawn from the first 160 participants of the ongoing ImmuneRACE study and from over 950 subjects provided by 6 global collaborators. Sample metadata almost always included a de-identified subject ID, COVID-19 status, age in years and sex. Where HLA class I and class II types were available, the types were taken from metadata supplied by the sample provider, not from assay-based typing. General findings and caveats noted by the study authors: The quantity of clinical and demographic metadata differed by source and by participant and was supplied without curation.

TCRbeta CDR3 regions were amplified from genomic DNA by means of the immunoSEQ Assay, a bias-controlled multiplex PCR. The authors' analysis ran thus. The number of nucleated cells in each sample was estimated from the amplification of reference gene primers within the assay. To quantify the absolute abundance of each unique TCRbeta CDR3 rearrangement, sequence reads were collapsed and filtered. For each sample, productive Simpson clonality was calculated as the square root of Simpson's diversity index across productive rearrangements. In its TCRdb copy, this immuneACCESS table keeps in-frame sequences only and misses some clones. Where compared with another copy, unresolved V genes explain less than half of these, and the others have no known cause. Clone size and V and J calls were adopted from that table, with D and trimming inferred from the DNA. This sample holds about 170,000 clones; approximately 86% were observed only once. The ten biggest clones cover around 8.9% of the sample.

In Seattle, one collaborating source enrolled patients while the infection was active and tracked those patients longitudinally over the course of disease. Whole blood was collected in K2EDTA tubes by collaborating institutions according to the institutions' own protocols. For TCRbeta analysis, collaborator samples were shipped as frozen whole blood, as isolated PBMCs, or as DNA extracted from either sample type. The junction carries 15 bases between V and J, which are trimmed by 5 bases and 2 bases respectively. Inclusive of the bounding cysteine and phenylalanine, the CDR3 is 16 residues long. The CDR3 DNA has 48 bases and is translated from base 1. The germline V gene encodes CDR1 SEHNR and CDR2 FQNEAQ (reference sequence). On this clone: Its cognate antigen has yet to be identified. Nothing much larger sits one base from this clone, and base qualities are not available.

The source of this sequence is a woman older than 75 with COVID-19, enrolled during active disease. Sequencing was done on a sample of peripheral blood. Recombination connected TRBV7-9 to TRBJ2-2; TRBD2 is perhaps the D gene, given 5 matching bases. The CDR3 corresponds to CASSKRQRLNTGELFF. Here is the DNA: TGTGCCAGCAGCAAACGCCAGCGGCTCAACACCGGGGAGCTGTTTTTT.